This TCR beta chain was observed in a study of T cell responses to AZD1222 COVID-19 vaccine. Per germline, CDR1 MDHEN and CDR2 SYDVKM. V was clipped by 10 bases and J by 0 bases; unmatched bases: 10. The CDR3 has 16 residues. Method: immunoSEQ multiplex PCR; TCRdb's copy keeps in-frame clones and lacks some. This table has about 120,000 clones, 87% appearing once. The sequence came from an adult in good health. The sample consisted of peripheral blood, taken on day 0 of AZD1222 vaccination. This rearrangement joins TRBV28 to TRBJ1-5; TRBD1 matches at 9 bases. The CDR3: CAIDGTGRNSNQPQHF. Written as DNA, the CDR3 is TGTGCCATTGACGGGACAGGGCGTAATAGCAATCAGCCCCAGCATTTT.